These T cell receptor beta chains were read from a single sample in a study of blood T cells in healthy people across ages. Via MiXCR, TCRdb re-called the 5' RACE reads, giving one row per CDR3 protein. The sample includes around 500,000 distinct CDR3 sequences, about 29% seen only once; the top ten take over 3.5%. The data were also submitted as part of a second study, on T cells of mothers and their children.

The specimen sequenced was blood. All receptors derive from a boy between 2 and 10 years old in good health. CDR3s leave out the opening cysteine and the closing phenylalanine or tryptophan. D genes are given only for firm matches.

d_gene: .
v_gene: TRBV9
j_gene: TRBJ2-3
CDR3aa: ASSVGSDTQY

d_gene: .
v_gene: TRBV13
j_gene: TRBJ1-2
CDR3aa: ASSLVDNYGYT

d_gene: .
v_gene: TRBV3-1
j_gene: .
CDR3aa: ASSQRADGFTEQF

d_gene: TRBD1
v_gene: TRBV6-5
j_gene: TRBJ2-5
CDR3aa: ASSYPGTDLEQETQY

d_gene: .
v_gene: TRBV7-2
j_gene: TRBJ2-7
CDR3aa: ASSFRGLPYEQY

d_gene: .
v_gene: TRBV20-1
j_gene: TRBJ2-7
CDR3aa: SARVGPAADEQY

d_gene: .
v_gene: TRBV25-1
j_gene: TRBJ2-5
CDR3aa: ASSEQGRQETQY

d_gene: TRBD2
v_gene: TRBV4-2
j_gene: TRBJ2-1
CDR3aa: ASVRGGSYNEQF

d_gene: TRBD1
v_gene: TRBV9
j_gene: TRBJ1-2
CDR3aa: ASSPGQGTNYGYT

d_gene: TRBD1
v_gene: TRBV10-3
j_gene: .
CDR3aa: AISESRQGADNEQF

d_gene: TRBD2
v_gene: TRBV12-3/TRBV12-4
j_gene: TRBJ2-7
CDR3aa: ASNLAGISYEQY

d_gene: .
v_gene: TRBV6-5
j_gene: TRBJ2-3
CDR3aa: ASSWGTERDTQY

d_gene: TRBD1
v_gene: TRBV9
j_gene: TRBJ1-4
CDR3aa: ASSPSGTGSEKLF

d_gene: TRBD2
v_gene: TRBV20-1
j_gene: TRBJ2-7
CDR3aa: SASVPSGRVSHEQY

d_gene: TRBD2
v_gene: TRBV4-3
j_gene: .
CDR3aa: ASSRQVAGSYEQY

d_gene: .
v_gene: TRBV7-8
j_gene: TRBJ2-3
CDR3aa: ASVGPGTDTQY

d_gene: TRBD2
v_gene: TRBV6-6
j_gene: TRBJ2-5
CDR3aa: ASSRTSGGARETQY

d_gene: TRBD1
v_gene: TRBV7-9
j_gene: TRBJ2-7
CDR3aa: ASSLSPLGGASYEQY